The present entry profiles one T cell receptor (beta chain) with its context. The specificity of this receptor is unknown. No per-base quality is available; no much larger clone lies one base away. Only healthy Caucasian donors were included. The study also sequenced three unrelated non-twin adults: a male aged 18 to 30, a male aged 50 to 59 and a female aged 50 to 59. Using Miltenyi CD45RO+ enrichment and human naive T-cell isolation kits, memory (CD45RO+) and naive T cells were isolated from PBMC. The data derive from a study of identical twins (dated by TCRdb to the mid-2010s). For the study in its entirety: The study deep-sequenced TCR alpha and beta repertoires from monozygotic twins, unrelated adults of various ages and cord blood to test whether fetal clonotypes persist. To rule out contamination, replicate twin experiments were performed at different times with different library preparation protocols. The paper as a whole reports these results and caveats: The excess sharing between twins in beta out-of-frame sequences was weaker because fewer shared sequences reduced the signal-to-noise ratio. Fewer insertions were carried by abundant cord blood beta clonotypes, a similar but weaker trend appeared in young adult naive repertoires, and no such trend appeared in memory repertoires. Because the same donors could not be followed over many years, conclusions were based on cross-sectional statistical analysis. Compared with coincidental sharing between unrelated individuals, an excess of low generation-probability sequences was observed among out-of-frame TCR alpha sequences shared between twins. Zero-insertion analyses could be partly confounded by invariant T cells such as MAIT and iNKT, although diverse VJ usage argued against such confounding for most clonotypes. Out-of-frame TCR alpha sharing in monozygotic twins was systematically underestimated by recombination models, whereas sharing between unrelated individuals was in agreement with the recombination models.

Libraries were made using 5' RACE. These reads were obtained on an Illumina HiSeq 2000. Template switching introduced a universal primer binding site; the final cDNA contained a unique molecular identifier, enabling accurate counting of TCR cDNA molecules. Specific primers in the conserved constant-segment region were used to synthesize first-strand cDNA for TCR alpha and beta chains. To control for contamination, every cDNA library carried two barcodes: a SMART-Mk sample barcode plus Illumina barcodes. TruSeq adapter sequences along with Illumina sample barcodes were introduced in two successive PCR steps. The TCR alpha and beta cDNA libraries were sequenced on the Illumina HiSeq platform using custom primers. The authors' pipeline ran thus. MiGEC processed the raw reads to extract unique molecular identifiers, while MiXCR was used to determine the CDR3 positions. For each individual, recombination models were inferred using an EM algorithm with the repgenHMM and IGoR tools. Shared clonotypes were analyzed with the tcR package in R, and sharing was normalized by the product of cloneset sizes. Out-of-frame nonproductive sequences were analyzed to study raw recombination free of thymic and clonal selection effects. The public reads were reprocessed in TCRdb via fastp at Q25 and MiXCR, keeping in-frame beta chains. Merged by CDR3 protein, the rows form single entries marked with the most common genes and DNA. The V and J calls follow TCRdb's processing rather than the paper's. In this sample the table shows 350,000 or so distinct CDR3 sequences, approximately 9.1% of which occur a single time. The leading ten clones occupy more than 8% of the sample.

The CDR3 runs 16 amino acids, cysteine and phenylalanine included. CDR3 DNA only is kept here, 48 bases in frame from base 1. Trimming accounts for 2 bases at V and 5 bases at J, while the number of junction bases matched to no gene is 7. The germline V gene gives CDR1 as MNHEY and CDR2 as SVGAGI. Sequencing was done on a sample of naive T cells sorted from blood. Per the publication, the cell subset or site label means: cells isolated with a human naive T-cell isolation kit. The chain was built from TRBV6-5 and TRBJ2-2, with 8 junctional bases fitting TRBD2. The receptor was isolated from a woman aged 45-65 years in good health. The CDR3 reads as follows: CASSYGAGGLTGELFF. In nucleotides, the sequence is TGTGCCAGCAGTTACGGGGCGGGAGGACTAACCGGGGAGCTGTTTTTT.